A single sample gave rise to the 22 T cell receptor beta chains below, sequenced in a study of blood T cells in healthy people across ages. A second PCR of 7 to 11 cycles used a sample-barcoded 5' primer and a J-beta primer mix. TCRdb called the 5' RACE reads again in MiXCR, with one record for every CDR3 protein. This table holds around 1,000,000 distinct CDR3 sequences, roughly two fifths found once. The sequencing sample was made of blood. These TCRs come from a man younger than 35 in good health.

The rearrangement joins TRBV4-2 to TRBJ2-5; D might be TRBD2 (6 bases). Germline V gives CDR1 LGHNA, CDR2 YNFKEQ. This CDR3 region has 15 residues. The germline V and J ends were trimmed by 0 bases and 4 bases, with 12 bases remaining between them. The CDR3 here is CASSQEGGNLETQYF. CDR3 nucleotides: TGTGCCAGCAGCCAAGAAGGAGGGAATTTAGAGACCCAGTACTTC.

The CDR3 region is CSAPLAYNEQFF. The CDR3 nucleotides are TGCAGTGCCCCCCTTGCCTACAATGAGCAGTTCTTC. The chain recombines TRBV20-1 with TRBJ2-1; D uncertain. Germline V gene data show CDR1 as DFQATT and CDR2 as SNEGSKA (reference sequence). The CDR3 loop spans 12 amino acids. Between the trimmed V and J ends, which lost 6 bases and 2 bases, there was a span of 8 bases.

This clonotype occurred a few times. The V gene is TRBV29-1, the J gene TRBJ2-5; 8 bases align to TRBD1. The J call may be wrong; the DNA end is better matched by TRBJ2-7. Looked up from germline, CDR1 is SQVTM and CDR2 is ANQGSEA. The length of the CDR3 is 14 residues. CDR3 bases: TGCAGCGTCGGCCCGACAGGGGTCTCCGGCGAGCAGTACTTC. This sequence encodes CSVGPTGVSGEQYF.

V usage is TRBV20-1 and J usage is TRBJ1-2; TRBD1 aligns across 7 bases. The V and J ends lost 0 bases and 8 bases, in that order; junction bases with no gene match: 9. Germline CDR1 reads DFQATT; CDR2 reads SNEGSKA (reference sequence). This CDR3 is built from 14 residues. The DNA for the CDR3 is TGCAGTGCTAGAGATCCTCAGGGGGTTATCGGCTACACCTTC. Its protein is CSARDPQGVIGYTF.

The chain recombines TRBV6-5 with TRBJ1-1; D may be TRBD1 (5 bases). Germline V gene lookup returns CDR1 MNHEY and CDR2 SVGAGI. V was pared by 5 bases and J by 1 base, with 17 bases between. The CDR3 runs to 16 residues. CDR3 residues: CASSRTQPSQNTEAFF. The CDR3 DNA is TGTGCCAGCAGTCGGACACAACCGAGCCAGAACACTGAAGCTTTCTTT.

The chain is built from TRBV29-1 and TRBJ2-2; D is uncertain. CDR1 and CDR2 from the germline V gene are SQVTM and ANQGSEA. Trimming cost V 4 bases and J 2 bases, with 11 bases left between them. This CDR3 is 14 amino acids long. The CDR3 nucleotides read TGCAGCGTTGTTCCCGGGCTCAACACCGGGGAGCTGTTTTTT. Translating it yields CSVVPGLNTGELFF.

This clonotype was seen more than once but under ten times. The DNA of the CDR3 is TGTGCCAGCAGAAAACAAGGGGAGGGTGGCTACACCTTC. Translated, it gives CASRKQGEGGYTF. This sequence joins TRBV28 and TRBJ1-2; perhaps TRBD1 as D (5 bases). CDR1 is MDHEN, CDR2 SYDVKM, per germline. This CDR3 has 13 amino acids. Between the trimmed V and J ends, which lost 6 bases and 7 bases, there was a span of 15 bases.

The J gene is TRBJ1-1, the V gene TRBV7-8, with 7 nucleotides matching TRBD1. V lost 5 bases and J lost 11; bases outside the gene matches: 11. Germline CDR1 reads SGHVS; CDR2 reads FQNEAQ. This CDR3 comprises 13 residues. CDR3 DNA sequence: TGTGCCAGCAGCAGTATTGACAGGGTTACTGCTTTCTTT. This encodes CASSSIDRVTAFF.

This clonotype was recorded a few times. CDR3 nucleotide sequence: TGTGCCAGCAGCTTTAGCGGGGAAGCCTACGAGCAGTACTTC. Residues: CASSFSGEAYEQYF. This rearrangement joins TRBV7-9 to TRBJ2-5; TRBD2 matches at 8 bases. The J call is in doubt because the DNA end fits TRBJ2-7 better. The germline CDR1 and CDR2 sequences are SEHNR and FQNEAQ (reference sequence). The CDR3 spans 14 residues.

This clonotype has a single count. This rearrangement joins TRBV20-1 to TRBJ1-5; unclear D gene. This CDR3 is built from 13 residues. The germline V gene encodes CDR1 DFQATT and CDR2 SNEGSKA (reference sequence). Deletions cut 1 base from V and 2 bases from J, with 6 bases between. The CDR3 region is CSARGDGNQPQHF. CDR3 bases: TGCAGTGCTAGAGGGGATGGCAATCAGCCCCAGCATTTT.

CDR3 in amino acids: CASSFGGMDYGYTF. The CDR3 DNA follows: TGTGCCAGCAGCTTCGGAGGGATGGACTATGGCTACACCTTC. This chain uses TRBV7-9 with TRBJ1-2, with no clear D. The V and J ends lost 3 bases and 3 bases respectively, with 11 bases between them. Germline V gene data show CDR1 as SEHNR and CDR2 as FQNEAQ (reference sequence). The CDR3 covers 14 residues.

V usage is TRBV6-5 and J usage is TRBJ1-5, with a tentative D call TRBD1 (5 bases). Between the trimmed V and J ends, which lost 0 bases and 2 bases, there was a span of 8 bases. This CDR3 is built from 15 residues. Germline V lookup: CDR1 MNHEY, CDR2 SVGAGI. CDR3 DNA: TGTGCCAGCAGTTACTCGATCAGGGGCAATCAGCCCCAGCATTTT. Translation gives CASSYSIRGNQPQHF.

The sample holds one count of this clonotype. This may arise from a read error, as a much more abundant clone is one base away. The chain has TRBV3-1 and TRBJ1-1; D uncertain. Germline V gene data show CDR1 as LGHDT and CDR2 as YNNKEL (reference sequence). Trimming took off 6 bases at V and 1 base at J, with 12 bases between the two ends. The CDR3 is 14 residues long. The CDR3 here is CASRPGSTNTEAFF. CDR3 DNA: TGTGCCAGCAGGCCCGGATCCACGAACACTGAAGCTTTCTTT.

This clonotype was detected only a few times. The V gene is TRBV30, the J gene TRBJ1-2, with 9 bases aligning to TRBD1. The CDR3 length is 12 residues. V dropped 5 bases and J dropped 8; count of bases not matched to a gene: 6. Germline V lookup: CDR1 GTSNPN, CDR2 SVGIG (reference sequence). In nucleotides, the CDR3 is TGTGCCTGGTACCACAGGGGGCTGGGCTACACCTTC. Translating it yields CAWYHRGLGYTF.

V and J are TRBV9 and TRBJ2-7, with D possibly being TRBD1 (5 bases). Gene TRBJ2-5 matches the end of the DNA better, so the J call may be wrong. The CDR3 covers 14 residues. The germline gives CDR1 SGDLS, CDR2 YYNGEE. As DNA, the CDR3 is TGTGCCAGCAGCGTAGAGGGGATGGGGGAGACCCAGTACTTC. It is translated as CASSVEGMGETQYF.

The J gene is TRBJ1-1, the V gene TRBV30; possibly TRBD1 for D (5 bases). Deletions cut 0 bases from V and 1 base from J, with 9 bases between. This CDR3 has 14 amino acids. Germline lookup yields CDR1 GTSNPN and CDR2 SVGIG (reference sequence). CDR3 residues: CAWSVQVGNTEAFF. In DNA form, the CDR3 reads TGTGCCTGGAGTGTACAGGTGGGGAACACTGAAGCTTTCTTT.

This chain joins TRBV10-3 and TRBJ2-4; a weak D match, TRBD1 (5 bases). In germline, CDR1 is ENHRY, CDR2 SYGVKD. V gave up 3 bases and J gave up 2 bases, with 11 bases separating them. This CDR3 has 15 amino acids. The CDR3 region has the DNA TGTGCCATCAGTGAAGGGGATGGGACCAAAAACATTCAGTACTTC. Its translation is CAISEGDGTKNIQYF.

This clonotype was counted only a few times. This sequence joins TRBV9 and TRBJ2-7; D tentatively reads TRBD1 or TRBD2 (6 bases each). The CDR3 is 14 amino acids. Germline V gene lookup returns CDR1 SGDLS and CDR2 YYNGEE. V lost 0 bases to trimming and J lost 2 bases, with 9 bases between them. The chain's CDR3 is CASSVEEGAYEQYF. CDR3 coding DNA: TGTGCCAGCAGCGTAGAGGAGGGGGCCTACGAGCAGTACTTC.

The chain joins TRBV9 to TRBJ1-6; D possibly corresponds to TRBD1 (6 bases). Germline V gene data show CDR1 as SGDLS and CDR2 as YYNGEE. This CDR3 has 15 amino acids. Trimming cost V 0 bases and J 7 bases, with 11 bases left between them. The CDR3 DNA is TGTGCCAGCAGCGTAGCCGAACAGGGAAATTCACCCCTCCACTTT. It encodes CASSVAEQGNSPLHF. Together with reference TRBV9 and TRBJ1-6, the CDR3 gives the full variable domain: DSGVTQTPKHLITATGQRVTLRCSPRSGDLSVYWYQQSLDQGLQFLIQYYNGEERAKGNILERFSAQQFPDLHSELNLSSLELGDSALYFCASSVAEQGNSPLHFGNGTRLTVT.

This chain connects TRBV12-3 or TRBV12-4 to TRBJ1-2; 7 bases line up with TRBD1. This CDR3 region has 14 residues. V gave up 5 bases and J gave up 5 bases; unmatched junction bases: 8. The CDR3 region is CASSQRGPIYGYTF. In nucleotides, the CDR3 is TGTGCCAGCAGTCAGAGGGGGCCCATTTATGGCTACACCTTC.

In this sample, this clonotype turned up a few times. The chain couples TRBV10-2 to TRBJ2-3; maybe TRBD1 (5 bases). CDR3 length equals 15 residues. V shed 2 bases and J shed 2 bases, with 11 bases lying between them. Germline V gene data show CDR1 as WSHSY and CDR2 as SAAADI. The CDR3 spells CASSEDSHLTDTQYF. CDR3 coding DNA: TGCGCCAGCAGTGAGGACAGTCATCTCACAGATACGCAGTATTTT.

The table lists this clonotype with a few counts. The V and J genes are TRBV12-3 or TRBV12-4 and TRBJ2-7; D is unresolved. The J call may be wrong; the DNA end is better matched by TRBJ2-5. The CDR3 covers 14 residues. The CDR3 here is CASSLITPQETQYF. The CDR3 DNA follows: TGTGCCAGCAGTCTGATCACGCCACAAGAGACCCAGTACTTC.